This TCR beta chain was identified during a study of blood T cell repertoires in COVID-19. Study in general: From T cells, B-cell-depleted T cells, or PBMCs came the material, which was cDNA or gDNA.

TCRdb's table, derived via immunoSEQ multiplex PCR, lists solely in-frame clones and lacks some. The sample yields about 530,000 clones, roughly nine tenths seen once. V was trimmed by 8 bases and J by 5 bases, leaving 9 bases between them. The germline CDR1 and CDR2 sequences are SNHLY and FYNNEI. The CDR3 consists of 11 residues. Seattle patients were enrolled during active infection and followed longitudinally. This chain joins TRBV2 and TRBJ1-2; TRBD1 is a possible D gene (6 bases). The clonotype originates from a woman aged 45-65 years with COVID-19, enrolled during active disease. The sample taken for sequencing was peripheral blood. The CDR3 reads CASQGSYGYTF. CDR3 sequence (DNA): TGTGCCAGCCAGGGGTCATATGGCTACACCTTC.